This record looks at one T cell receptor (beta chain) sequence and its context. Antigen: not known. The sample belongs to a study of cytomegalovirus exposure and HLA in healthy donors. PCR used 60 Vbeta primers and 13 Jbeta primers. TCRdb keeps only in-frame clones here, not all; method: immunoSEQ multiplex PCR. There are nearly 110,000 clones in the sample; roughly 80% occur only once, and 2% to 2.5% lies in the top ten. This CDR3 has 15 amino acids. Germline loops: CDR1 SGHNT, CDR2 YENEEA. V trimming: 5 bases; J trimming: 2 bases; junction bases outside the gene matches: 5. Study outcomes and limitations: Association of a missense DCLRE1C variant with TCR beta V- and J-gene trimming was reported in a later analysis.

The sequencing sample was made of PBMCs. The receptor comes from a man aged 25-45 years in good health and CMV-seronegative. V and J are TRBV11-3 and TRBJ2-2, with 7 bases that match TRBD1. In nucleotides, the CDR3 is TGTGCCAGCAGCCGGGGACAGACAAACACCGGGGAGCTGTTTTTT. Encoded protein: CASSRGQTNTGELFF.